This T cell receptor beta chain comes out of a study of blood T cell repertoires in COVID-19. TCRdb keeps only in-frame clones here, not all; method: immunoSEQ multiplex PCR. In the table there are about 190,000 clones, approximately 91% of which are singletons. Germline V lookup: CDR1 MNHEY, CDR2 SMNVEV (reference sequence). V shed 5 bases and J 8 bases; nucleotides not matched to a gene: 12. The CDR3 consists of 15 residues. Sequences were obtained from peripheral blood. The chain carries TRBV27 and TRBJ1-2, with 9 bases matching TRBD1. The clonotype was recovered from a man aged 65-85 years with active or convalescent COVID-19. CDR3 residues: CASSPLGTGKGGYTF. Written as DNA, the CDR3 is TGTGCCAGCAGTCCTCTAGGGACAGGGAAGGGCGGCTACACCTTC.